This record looks at one T cell receptor (beta chain) sequence and its context. Its target is not known. CDR1 MNHEY and CDR2 SVGAGI come from the germline V gene. The CDR3 is 13 residues long. Trimming cost V 8 bases and J 2 bases, with 10 bases left between them. This record comes from a study of cytomegalovirus exposure and HLA in healthy donors. Study-wide findings and caveats: Three chains tied to CMV proved CMV antigen-specific in vitro. Among TCR beta chains, those listed as cytomegalovirus-associated numbered around 160.

PCR primers comprised 60 Vbeta and 13 Jbeta primers. The table came from immunoSEQ multiplex PCR; TCRdb's copy has only in-frame clones and leaves some out. In all, the sample yields about 150,000 clones. The chain carries TRBV6-5 and TRBJ1-3; D unclear. Sequenced: PBMCs. The receptor comes from a young man in good health and CMV-seronegative. The CDR3 bases are TGTGCCAGCTCCGGGCGGGCTGGAAACACCATATATTTT. It translates to CASSGRAGNTIYF.